The TCR beta chain described here comes from a study of blood T cell repertoires in COVID-19. Looking at the study overall: Samples of COVID-19 (acute and convalescent) were obtained from the United States, Italy and Spain.

Between the trimmed V and J ends, which lost 4 bases and 6 bases, there was a span of 19 bases. Germline V gene lookup returns CDR1 LGHNA and CDR2 YNFKEQ. This CDR3 is built from 16 residues. Measured with immunoSEQ multiplex PCR; TCRdb has only the in-frame clones, and not every one. There are some 80,000 clones in the sample; more than 75% occur only once, and 7.5% to 9.5% lies in the top ten. The chain uses TRBV4-2 and TRBJ1-5; D possibly corresponds to TRBD1 (6 bases). Sequenced input: peripheral blood. The clonotype originates from a man older than 75 with active or convalescent COVID-19. This chain's CDR3 is CASSRIPGGGGQPQHF. CDR3 bases: TGTGCCAGCAGCCGGATTCCCGGGGGGGGCGGTCAGCCCCAGCATTTT.